The 18 T cell receptor beta chains listed next were all sequenced from one sample in a study of T cell repertoires in cytomegalovirus infection. Antigen specificity for these receptors is unknown. TCRdb reprocessed the reads with MiXCR, giving one entry per CDR3 protein. The sample holds about 47,000 distinct CDR3 sequences, approximately 20% seen once. This material consisted of CD8+ T cells from cultured PBMCs, taken from culture after CMV antigen stimulation. The receptors were gathered from a human donor in good health (CMV status not recorded). Some clones in this sample may be carry-over from other donors' samples.

CDR3 DNA: TGCAGCGTTGAAGAGGACATAACCTTACAGCAGTACTTC. Amino acids: CSVEEDITLQQYF. V usage is TRBV29-1 and J usage is TRBJ2-7, with D perhaps matching TRBD1 (5 bases). The germline gives CDR1 SQVTM, CDR2 ANQGSEA. This CDR3 contains 13 residues. Trimming took 0 bases from V and 8 from J, leaving 14 bases between them.

This chain links TRBV20-1 with TRBJ2-1, with 11 bases that match TRBD2. Per germline, CDR1 DFQATT and CDR2 SNEGSKA (reference sequence). Trimming took 0 bases from V and 8 from J; bases not matched to a gene: 6. The CDR3 extends over 15 amino acids. The CDR3 nucleotides read TGCAGTGCTAGAGATTTTAGCGGGGGGGCCGATGAGCAGTTCTTC. Translating gives CSARDFSGGADEQFF.

The gene calls are TRBV12-3 or TRBV12-4 and TRBJ2-1, with D possibly TRBD1 on 6 matching bases. The CDR3 loop spans 17 amino acids. V was shortened by 6 bases and J by 5 bases, with 23 bases between the two germline ends. As DNA, the CDR3 is TGTGCCAGCAGCCCTTCCGATGGGGGCCCCGAGAACAATGAGCAGTTCTTC. This encodes CASSPSDGGPENNEQFF.

The chain combines TRBV15 with TRBJ1-4; D is unresolved. Germline CDR1 LNHNV, CDR2 YYDKDF (reference sequence). The CDR3 totals 16 residues. V dropped 5 bases and J dropped 6 bases, with 19 bases sitting between them. The CDR3, as DNA: TGTGCCACCAGCCCCACGGCGACCCCGAGGGATGAAAAACTGTTTTTT. It specifies CATSPTATPRDEKLFF.

The V call is TRBV11-3, the J call TRBJ1-6, with a weak D call TRBD1 (5 bases). Germline V gene data show CDR1 as SGHNT and CDR2 as YENEEA. Trimming took 5 bases from V and 0 from J, leaving 11 bases between them. The CDR3 has 16 residues. The CDR3 DNA sequence: TGTGCCAGCAGCCTTCAGAGGGGCTCCTATAATTCACCCCTCCACTTT. Translating gives CASSLQRGSYNSPLHF.

This clonotype was observed at least ten times. The V call is TRBV7-9, the J call TRBJ2-1; the D gene is possibly TRBD2 (5 bases). Trimming left V 5 bases short and J 9 bases short, with 20 bases between. The CDR3 is made up of 15 amino acids. Germline-derived CDR1 and CDR2 are SEHNR and FQNEAQ (reference sequence). The CDR3 sequence is CASSPDPHRDFEQFF. In DNA form, the CDR3 reads TGTGCCAGCAGCCCAGACCCTCACCGGGATTTTGAGCAGTTCTTC.

This clonotype was seen only a few times. The gene calls are TRBV18 and TRBJ2-5; D unclear. CDR1 KGHSH and CDR2 LQKENI come from the germline V gene. This CDR3 region has 13 residues. Trimming removed 0 bases from V and 4 bases from J, with 6 bases in between. The CDR3 sequence is CASSPPEIETQYF. DNA of the CDR3: TGTGCCAGCTCACCACCGGAGATAGAGACCCAGTACTTC.

This clonotype has a handful of counts. The V and J genes are TRBV12-3 or TRBV12-4 and TRBJ1-5; 7 bases are a match to TRBD1. Trimming at V came to 1 base and at J to 4 bases, leaving 1 base not matched to a gene. The CDR3 spans 14 residues. CDR3 amino acids: CASSLGQGNQPQHF. The CDR3 DNA sequence: TGTGCCAGCAGTTTAGGACAGGGAAATCAGCCCCAGCATTTT.

In its sample, this clonotype was seen many times. The chain recombines TRBV7-9 with TRBJ2-7, with TRBD1 as a possible D gene (6 bases). Deletions cut 5 bases from V and 2 bases from J, with 16 bases between. This CDR3 comprises 15 residues. CDR1 and CDR2 (germline): SEHNR, FQNEAQ (reference sequence). The CDR3 DNA reads TGTGCCAGCAGCCCCACAGGGCAGCTTACCTACGAGCAGTACTTC. Translating gives CASSPTGQLTYEQYF.

This clonotype was observed a handful of times. V is TRBV28 and J is TRBJ2-5; D uncertain. From germline, CDR1 is MDHEN and CDR2 SYDVKM. Trimming removed 3 bases at V and 5 bases at J, with 10 bases between. The CDR3 runs to 13 residues. The CDR3 here is CASSFRPSETQYF. CDR3 sequence (DNA): TGTGCCAGCAGTTTTAGGCCTTCGGAGACCCAGTACTTC.

The CDR3 DNA reads as TGTGCCAGCAGCTTGGCCACGGAAAAACTGTTTTTT. Its protein is CASSLATEKLFF. The chain joins TRBV5-6 to TRBJ1-4; D call uncertain. The CDR3 loop spans 12 amino acids. Germline V gene lookup returns CDR1 SGHDT and CDR2 YYEEEE. V shed 0 bases and J shed 8 bases, with 5 bases lying between them.

The chain employs TRBV19 and TRBJ1-2, with D possibly matching TRBD1 (6 bases). The germline gives CDR1 LNHDA, CDR2 SQIVND (reference sequence). Trimming took 2 bases from V and 7 from J, leaving 17 bases between them. The CDR3 has 15 amino acids. CDR3 region: CASSIKSGTSAGYTF. The DNA for the CDR3 is TGTGCCAGTAGTATAAAATCAGGGACAAGTGCTGGCTACACCTTC.

The V gene is TRBV5-1, the J gene TRBJ1-1; 7 bases map to TRBD1. V dropped 2 bases and J dropped 1; count of bases not matched to a gene: 2. This CDR3 comprises 14 residues. Germline loops: CDR1 SGHRS, CDR2 YFSETQ. CDR3 sequence reads: CASSFSGGNTEAFF. The CDR3 DNA is TGCGCCAGCAGCTTTTCAGGGGGGAACACTGAAGCTTTCTTT.

As concerns this clonotype: Possible read error: a much larger clone is one base away. V and J are TRBV19 and TRBJ2-3; 7 nucleotides line up with TRBD2. CDR1 and CDR2 from the germline V gene are LNHDA and SQIVND (reference sequence). This CDR3 is built from 14 residues. The V gene end was trimmed by 8 bases and the J gene end by 4 bases; junction bases not matched to a gene: 9. In nucleotides, the CDR3 is TGTGCCAGTCCCAAGCGGGGAGGATCAGATACGCAGTATTTT. Amino acids: CASPKRGGSDTQYF.

This clonotype was picked up many times. The chain joins TRBV7-2 to TRBJ2-1; 13 bases align to TRBD2. The germline V gene encodes CDR1 SGHTA and CDR2 FQGNSA. The trim removed 6 bases at V and 5 bases at J, leaving 7 bases unmatched. The CDR3 consists of 16 residues. The DNA for the CDR3 is TGTGCCAGCAGTTCAAGACTAGCGGGAGGCCACAATGAGCAGTTCTTC. Amino acids: CASSSRLAGGHNEQFF.

At least ten counts were recorded for this clonotype. The chain joins TRBV6-2 or TRBV6-3 to TRBJ2-3; 9 nucleotides align to TRBD2. The CDR3 length is 18 residues. Germline assignment: CDR1 MNHEY and CDR2 SVGEGT. V trimming: 0 bases; J trimming: 6 bases; junction bases outside the gene matches: 13. The CDR3: CASSYSRRGGRVFDTQYF. CDR3 sequence (DNA): TGTGCCAGCAGTTACTCGAGACGAGGCGGGAGGGTGTTCGATACGCAGTATTTT.

This clonotype came up many times. The genes are TRBV7-2 and TRBJ1-5; D might be TRBD1 (5 bases). The CDR3 runs to 14 residues. Per germline, CDR1 SGHTA and CDR2 FQGNSA. V shed 7 bases and J shed 1 base, with 11 bases lying between them. CDR3 amino acids: CASNRGVSNQPQHF. The CDR3, as DNA: TGTGCCAGCAACCGAGGGGTGAGCAATCAGCCCCAGCATTTT.

This clonotype has a handful of counts. The chain links TRBV4-3 to TRBJ1-3; D is ambiguous. Germline values: CDR1 LGHNA, CDR2 YSLEER. The CDR3 consists of 15 residues. Trimming stripped 1 base from V and 0 bases from J, with 7 bases between. The CDR3 DNA sequence: TGCGCCAGCAGCCAAGGTATCGGCTCTGGAAACACCATATATTTT. This encodes CASSQGIGSGNTIYF.